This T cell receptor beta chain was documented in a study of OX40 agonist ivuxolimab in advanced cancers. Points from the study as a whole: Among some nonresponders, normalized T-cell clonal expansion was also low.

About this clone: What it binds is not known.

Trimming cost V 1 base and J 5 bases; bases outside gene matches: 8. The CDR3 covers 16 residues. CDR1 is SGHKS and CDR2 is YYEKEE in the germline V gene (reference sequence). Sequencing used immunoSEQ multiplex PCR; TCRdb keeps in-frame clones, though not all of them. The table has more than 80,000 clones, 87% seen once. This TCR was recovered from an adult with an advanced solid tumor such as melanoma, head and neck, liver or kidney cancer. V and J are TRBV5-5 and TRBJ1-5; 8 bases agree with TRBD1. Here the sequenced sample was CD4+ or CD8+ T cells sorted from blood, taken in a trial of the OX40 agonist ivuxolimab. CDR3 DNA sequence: TGTGCCAGCAGCTTGTTGTTGGGACAGGTTGATCAGCCCCAGCATTTT. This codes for CASSLLLGQVDQPQHF.